A selection of T cell receptor beta chains follows, all from one sample in a study of OX40 agonist ivuxolimab in advanced cancers. Profiling relied on immunoSEQ multiplex PCR, and the TCRdb table lists in-frame clones only, not all of them. The table records some 70,000 clones, around 81% of them present only once. The source material was CD4+ or CD8+ T cells sorted from blood, sampled in a trial of the OX40 agonist ivuxolimab. Receptors were obtained from an adult with an advanced solid tumor such as melanoma, head and neck, liver or kidney cancer. Both conserved end residues are part of each CDR3. The D gene is left open where the match is weak. Part of the rows lack a size; the others show once, few, many or a class for expanded clones.

D: -
J: TRBJ1-3
V: TRBV25-1
size: -
DNA: TGTGCCAGCAGTAGCGCAGCGAACTCTGGAAACACCATATATTTT
CDR3: CASSSAANSGNTIYF

D: TRBD1
J: TRBJ1-1
V: TRBV7-9
size: -
DNA: TGTGCCAGCCATACGACAGGGGGCACTGAAGCTTTCTTT
CDR3: CASHTTGGTEAFF

D: TRBD1
J: TRBJ2-2
V: TRBV9
size: few
DNA: TGTGCCAGCAGCGACGATGGACAGGGGCCCCCGGGCACCGGGGAGCTGTTTTTT
CDR3: CASSDDGQGPPGTGELFF

D: -
J: TRBJ2-5
V: TRBV4-2
size: -
DNA: TGTGCCAGCAGCCAAGACCCCGGGGCAAGCGAAGAGACCCAGTACTTC
CDR3: CASSQDPGASEETQYF

D: -
J: TRBJ2-3
V: TRBV7-8
size: -
DNA: TGTGCCAGCAGCTTAAGAGTCGGACTATACACAGATACGCAGTATTTT
CDR3: CASSLRVGLYTDTQYF

D: TRBD2
J: TRBJ2-7
V: TRBV9
size: -
DNA: TGTGCCAGCAGCGTAGGACCGGGACTAGCGGACGAGCAGTACTTC
CDR3: CASSVGPGLADEQYF

D: TRBD2
J: TRBJ2-5
V: TRBV7-2
size: -
DNA: TGTGCCAGCAGCTTATACGGGGAGGGCGAGACCCAGTACTTC
CDR3: CASSLYGEGETQYF

D: TRBD1
J: TRBJ1-1
V: TRBV19
size: -
DNA: TGTGCCAGTAGCCCAGACAGGGGGCTAGCTTTCTTT
CDR3: CASSPDRGLAFF

D: -
J: TRBJ2-5
V: TRBV6-6
size: few
DNA: TGTGCCAGCAGTTATATTGGGGGGCCTCAAGAGACCCAGTACTTC
CDR3: CASSYIGGPQETQYF

D: TRBD2
J: TRBJ2-2
V: TRBV30
size: -
DNA: TGTGCCTGGAACAAACTAGCGGGGGGATTGAACACCGGGGAGCTGTTTTTT
CDR3: CAWNKLAGGLNTGELFF

D: -
J: TRBJ2-5
V: TRBV9
size: -
DNA: TGTGCCAGCAGCGTAGCTACGGAGGGGAGGACCCAGTACTTC
CDR3: CASSVATEGRTQYF

D: TRBD2
J: TRBJ2-1
V: TRBV13
size: once
DNA: TGTGCCAGCAGCTTACTGAGCGGGGGGAGGGCTTTTGAGCAGTTCTTC
CDR3: CASSLLSGGRAFEQFF

D: -
J: TRBJ2-7
V: TRBV28
size: -
DNA: TGTGCCAGCAGACCGATGGGCACAGCTTACGAGCAGTACTTC
CDR3: CASRPMGTAYEQYF

D: -
J: TRBJ1-1
V: TRBV15
size: -
DNA: TGTGCCACCAGCGCAGACTTTTTTTGGGGATCTGAAGCTTTCTTT
CDR3: CATSADFFWGSEAFF

D: TRBD2
J: TRBJ2-1
V: TRBV18
size: -
DNA: TGTGCCAGCTCACCTCGGGCTAGCGGGAATAATGACAATGAGCAGTTCTTC
CDR3: CASSPRASGNNDNEQFF

D: -
J: TRBJ2-7
V: TRBV19
size: -
DNA: TGTGCCAGTAGTAGCGGAACCAATGGCGAGCAGTACTTC
CDR3: CASSSGTNGEQYF

D: -
J: TRBJ1-2
V: TRBV2
size: -
DNA: TGTGCCAGCAGTACCAGGGACGACTATGGCTACACCTTC
CDR3: CASSTRDDYGYTF

D: -
J: TRBJ1-4
V: TRBV7-2
size: -
DNA: TGTGCCAGCAGCACCCGGAGCCCAGATGAAAAACTGTTTTTT
CDR3: CASSTRSPDEKLFF

D: -
J: TRBJ2-2
V: TRBV7-2
size: -
DNA: TGTGCCAGCAGCCGTAAACGGGTTAACACCGGGGAGCTGTTTTTT
CDR3: CASSRKRVNTGELFF

D: -
J: TRBJ2-7
V: TRBV28
size: -
DNA: TGTGCCAGCAGTTTGGGCCAGGGATATAACTACGAGCAGTACTTC
CDR3: CASSLGQGYNYEQYF

D: -
J: TRBJ1-2
V: TRBV7-3
size: -
DNA: TGTGCCAGCAGCTTCATGACGGGAGATGGCTACACCTTC
CDR3: CASSFMTGDGYTF

D: TRBD1
J: TRBJ1-2
V: TRBV7-2
size: -
DNA: TGTGCCAGCAGCTTACAATCGGGACAGGGGGCGGACTATGGCTACACCTTC
CDR3: CASSLQSGQGADYGYTF

D: -
J: TRBJ1-5
V: TRBV7-2
size: many
DNA: TGTGCCAGCAGCTTAGCGAGCGGGGATCAGCCCCAGCATTTT
CDR3: CASSLASGDQPQHF

D: -
J: TRBJ2-3
V: TRBV7-9
size: few
DNA: TGTGCCAGCAGCTACGCCGCGGGTAGCACAGATACGCAGTATTTT
CDR3: CASSYAAGSTDTQYF

D: TRBD1
J: TRBJ2-5
V: TRBV10-3
size: -
DNA: TGTGCCATCAGACCCGGGACAGGGGGCCAAGAGACCCAGTACTTC
CDR3: CAIRPGTGGQETQYF

D: -
J: TRBJ1-3
V: TRBV6-5
size: -
DNA: TGTGCCAGCAGTAGGTCGTCAGCCTCTGGAAACACCATATATTTT
CDR3: CASSRSSASGNTIYF

D: -
J: TRBJ1-1
V: TRBV7-9
size: -
DNA: TGTGCCAGCAGCTACGTGGGGGTTAAGGACACTGAAGCTTTCTTT
CDR3: CASSYVGVKDTEAFF

D: -
J: TRBJ2-5
V: TRBV5-1
size: -
DNA: TGCGCCAGCAGGGAAGGGGATGGAGAGACCCAGTACTTC
CDR3: CASREGDGETQYF

D: TRBD2
J: TRBJ2-2
V: TRBV5-1
size: few
DNA: TGCGCCAGCAGGCTTGGTATTCTGGTTAGCGGGGCGAACACCGGGGAGCTGTTTTTT
CDR3: CASRLGILVSGANTGELFF

D: -
J: TRBJ1-1
V: TRBV21-1
size: -
DNA: TGTGCCAGCAGCAAACGGGGCAGGGGGACCACTGAAGCTTTCTTT
CDR3: CASSKRGRGTTEAFF

D: TRBD1
J: TRBJ2-7
V: TRBV7-6
size: -
DNA: TGTGCCAGCAGCTTAGGACAGGGGGGTACCTACGAGCAGTACTTC
CDR3: CASSLGQGGTYEQYF

D: -
J: TRBJ1-4
V: TRBV6-4
size: -
DNA: TGTGCCAGCAGGAAATTGGGCGCAACTAATGAAAAACTGTTTTTT
CDR3: CASRKLGATNEKLFF

D: -
J: TRBJ2-1
V: TRBV5-6
size: -
DNA: TGTGCCAGCAGGGAACGGGATTTTACTCTGAGCTCCTACAATGAGCAGTTCTTC
CDR3: CASRERDFTLSSYNEQFF

D: TRBD2
J: TRBJ2-1
V: TRBV4-2
size: -
DNA: TGTGCCAGCAGCCCCAGTTTCGCGGGGGGGCCTAATGAGCAGTTCTTC
CDR3: CASSPSFAGGPNEQFF

D: -
J: TRBJ1-5
V: TRBV19
size: -
DNA: TGTGCCAGTAGTATGAACGTCGGGGCCCATCAGCCCCAGCATTTT
CDR3: CASSMNVGAHQPQHF

D: -
J: TRBJ1-2
V: TRBV6-1
size: -
DNA: TGTGCCAGCAGTGGGGATGGTGTAACGGGCTACACCTTC
CDR3: CASSGDGVTGYTF

D: TRBD1
J: TRBJ2-3
V: TRBV27
size: -
DNA: TGTGCCAGCAGTTTATTTAGTGGTTGGGGACAGACCACAGATACGCAGTATTTT
CDR3: CASSLFSGWGQTTDTQYF

D: TRBD2
J: TRBJ2-1
V: TRBV10-3
size: -
DNA: TGTGCCATCAGTGTAGCGGGGGGCGGATTAATTTCCTACAATGAGCAGTTCTTC
CDR3: CAISVAGGGLISYNEQFF

D: TRBD1
J: TRBJ1-2
V: TRBV19
size: -
DNA: TGTGCCAGTACCGGACAGGACTATGGCTACACCTTC
CDR3: CASTGQDYGYTF

D: -
J: TRBJ1-2
V: TRBV7-9
size: few
DNA: TGTGCCAGCAGCCATGGGGCGGAGAACTATGGCTACACCTTC
CDR3: CASSHGAENYGYTF

D: -
J: TRBJ2-2
V: TRBV5-1
size: -
DNA: TGCGCCAGCAGCTCCCCAACCGGGTTGAACACCGGGGAGCTGTTTTTT
CDR3: CASSSPTGLNTGELFF

D: TRBD2
J: TRBJ2-1
V: TRBV7-3
size: -
DNA: TGTGCCAGCAGCTCGTTGGGACTAGCGGACAATGAGCAGTTCTTC
CDR3: CASSSLGLADNEQFF

D: TRBD1
J: TRBJ2-3
V: TRBV6-1
size: -
DNA: TGTGCCAGCAGTGGACAGGGGTTGCGCACAGATACGCAGTATTTT
CDR3: CASSGQGLRTDTQYF

D: TRBD2
J: TRBJ2-5
V: TRBV7-6
size: -
DNA: TGTGCCAGCAGCTTAGCGCGGGGGGCCCAAGAGACCCAGTACTTC
CDR3: CASSLARGAQETQYF

D: -
J: TRBJ1-3
V: TRBV28
size: -
DNA: TGTGCCAGCAGCCCAGGGGAGGGGTATGGAAACACCATATATTTT
CDR3: CASSPGEGYGNTIYF

D: TRBD1
J: TRBJ2-5
V: TRBV5-1
size: -
DNA: TGCGCCAGCAGCTCCGTCTTCCGAGGGGGCGAAGAGACCCAGTACTTC
CDR3: CASSSVFRGGEETQYF

D: -
J: TRBJ1-2
V: TRBV6-5
size: -
DNA: TGTGCCAGCAGATCCCGCAGTTATGGCTACACCTTC
CDR3: CASRSRSYGYTF

D: -
J: TRBJ1-2
V: TRBV14
size: -
DNA: TGTGCCAGCAGCCAAGACAAAGGGTATTCCAACTATGGCTACACCTTC
CDR3: CASSQDKGYSNYGYTF

D: TRBD1
J: TRBJ1-5
V: TRBV15
size: -
DNA: TGTGCCACCAGCGTCACTCCGGGACAGGGGTTAGCAGGCAATCAGCCCCAGCATTTT
CDR3: CATSVTPGQGLAGNQPQHF

D: TRBD2
J: TRBJ2-1
V: TRBV11-2
size: -
DNA: TGTGCCAGCAGCTTATTGAGATCGGTAGCGGGGGGCTACAATGAGCAGTTCTTC
CDR3: CASSLLRSVAGGYNEQFF

D: -
J: TRBJ2-1
V: TRBV2
size: -
DNA: TGTGCCAGCGGGCCAACCCAGGGGAATGAGCAGTTCTTC
CDR3: CASGPTQGNEQFF

D: -
J: TRBJ2-5
V: TRBV7-2
size: -
DNA: TGTGCCAGCAGCCCCCCGGACCGGAGAGAGACCCAGTACTTC
CDR3: CASSPPDRRETQYF

D: TRBD2
J: TRBJ2-3
V: TRBV5-4
size: -
DNA: TGTGCCAGCAGCTCCGGGACTAGCGGGGTGCCCGGCACAGATACGCAGTATTTT
CDR3: CASSSGTSGVPGTDTQYF

D: -
J: TRBJ2-4
V: TRBV19
size: -
DNA: TGTGCCAGTAGTAGGGGGATGACCGGAAACATTCAGTACTTC
CDR3: CASSRGMTGNIQYF

D: TRBD1
J: TRBJ1-2
V: TRBV11-2
size: -
DNA: TGTGCCAGCAGCGTCGGGACAGCTAACTATGGCTACACCTTC
CDR3: CASSVGTANYGYTF

D: -
J: TRBJ1-6
V: TRBV2
size: few
DNA: TGTGCCAGCGGGGGACCCCTCCACTTT
CDR3: CASGGPLHF

D: TRBD1
J: TRBJ2-3
V: TRBV7-2
size: -
DNA: TGTGCCAGCAGCCTTTCCCCCTCCCGCGACAGGGGTGACACAGATACGCAGTATTTT
CDR3: CASSLSPSRDRGDTDTQYF

D: -
J: TRBJ2-2
V: TRBV4-3
size: -
DNA: TGCGCCAGCAGCCAAGACCCGATGGGGGGAGGGAACACCGGGGAGCTGTTTTTT
CDR3: CASSQDPMGGGNTGELFF

D: -
J: TRBJ1-2
V: TRBV5-1
size: -
DNA: TGCGCCAGCAGCTTGGATCAGGGGCCAGTCCGTGGCTACACCTTC
CDR3: CASSLDQGPVRGYTF